A single sample is the source of the 20 T cell receptor beta chains below, sequenced in a study of cytomegalovirus exposure and HLA in healthy donors. The PCR ran on 60 Vbeta and 13 Jbeta primers. TCRdb's table, derived via immunoSEQ multiplex PCR, lists solely in-frame clones and lacks some. The profile shows fewer than 95,000 clones, around 82% of them singletons. Sequencing used PBMCs. These TCRs come from a young man in good health and CMV-seronegative.

The chain is built from TRBV11-2 and TRBJ2-2; maybe TRBD2 (5 bases). V lost 1 base and J 3 bases, leaving 9 bases between the germline ends. The CDR3 loop spans 15 amino acids. Germline CDR1 and CDR2: SGHAT and FQNNGV. CDR3 residues: CASSLGGMDTGELFF. CDR3 in DNA: TGTGCCAGCAGCTTAGGAGGGATGGACACCGGGGAGCTGTTTTTT.

This clone appeared a few times. The rearrangement uses TRBV2 and TRBJ1-1, with D unresolved. Between the trimmed V and J ends, which lost 0 bases and 7 bases, there was a span of 6 bases. This CDR3 spans 12 amino acids. The germline V gene has CDR1 SNHLY and CDR2 FYNNEI. DNA of the CDR3: TGTGCCAGCAGTGAAGCTTCCTTTGAAGCTTTCTTT. Encoded protein: CASSEASFEAFF.

V is TRBV5-1 and J is TRBJ2-7, with 7 positions matching TRBD1. Trimming cost V 4 bases and J 1 base; bases outside gene matches: 8. Germline CDR1 SGHRS, CDR2 YFSETQ. This CDR3 region has 15 residues. The CDR3 sequence is CASSPTYRGSYEQYF. DNA of the CDR3: TGCGCCAGCAGCCCCACCTACAGGGGATCCTACGAGCAGTACTTC.

The gene calls are TRBV7-6 and TRBJ1-2; D unclear. The CDR3 is made up of 13 amino acids. Looked up from germline, CDR1 is SGHVS and CDR2 is FNYEAQ. Trimming took 5 bases from V and 5 from J, leaving 12 bases between them. CDR3 loop: CASSARAIYGYTF. CDR3 nucleotides: TGTGCCAGCAGCGCCCGAGCGATTTATGGCTACACCTTC.

The sample holds one count of this clone. The chain combines TRBV6-5 with TRBJ1-1; weak D call: TRBD1 (5 bases). Trimming took 8 bases from V and 11 from J, leaving 21 bases between them. CDR1 and CDR2 (germline): MNHEY, SVGAGI. The CDR3 runs 13 residues. The CDR3 loop is CASGLSGTTEAFF. The CDR3 nucleotides are TGTGCCAGCGGACTAAGTGGGACCACGGAGGCTTTCTTT.

This clone was seen a handful of times. V usage is TRBV28 and J usage is TRBJ1-5; 9 bases line up with TRBD1. CDR3 length equals 15 residues. CDR1 is MDHEN, CDR2 SYDVKM, per germline. V lost 6 bases and J lost 4; bases outside the gene matches: 7. The CDR3 spells CASRIPGQGNQPQHF. DNA of the CDR3: TGTGCCAGCAGAATTCCGGGACAGGGTAATCAGCCCCAGCATTTT.

This chain joins TRBV7-3 and TRBJ1-2; D remains unclear. The CDR3 covers 19 residues. Trimming pared 2 bases from V and 2 bases from J, leaving 24 bases between. Per the germline V gene, CDR1 is SGHTA and CDR2 is FQGTGA. CDR3 sequence reads: CASSLSGRAGSEQNYGYTF. The CDR3 coding sequence is TGTGCCAGCAGCTTATCCGGCCGGGCGGGGTCGGAGCAGAACTATGGCTACACCTTC.

This clone was seen only a few times. In DNA form, the CDR3 reads TGCAGCGTTGAAGATTTGGACAGGACCTATGGCTACACCTTC. Its protein is CSVEDLDRTYGYTF. This chain links TRBV29-1 with TRBJ1-2, with TRBD1 matching 7 bases. This CDR3 is 14 amino acids long. V was clipped by 0 bases and J by 4 bases; unmatched bases: 5. Germline values: CDR1 SQVTM, CDR2 ANQGSEA.

This clone was detected once. The chain combines TRBV27 with TRBJ2-1; D unresolved. Per the germline V gene, CDR1 is MNHEY and CDR2 is SMNVEV (reference sequence). V gave up 3 bases and J gave up 3 bases, with 9 bases separating them. This CDR3 is 14 amino acids long. CDR3 residues: CASSLVESYNEQFF. The CDR3 nucleotides read TGTGCCAGCAGTTTGGTGGAGAGCTACAATGAGCAGTTCTTC.

The CDR3 nucleotides are TGTGCCTGGAGGCGGACAGGGGGCAGGATGAACACTGAAGCTTTCTTT. Amino acids: CAWRRTGGRMNTEAFF. The chain uses TRBV30 and TRBJ1-1; 11 nucleotides line up with TRBD1. The CDR3 spans 16 residues. The J segment lost 0 bases and the V segment lost 3 bases, leaving 6 bases of the junction unmatched. Germline V gives CDR1 GTSNPN, CDR2 SVGIG (reference sequence).

The rearrangement joins TRBV19 to TRBJ1-1, with a tentative D call TRBD1 (6 bases). Germline-derived CDR1 and CDR2 are LNHDA and SQIVND (reference sequence). CDR3 length: 15 residues. V shed 3 bases and J shed 0 bases, with 11 bases lying between them. CDR3 sequence (DNA): TGTGCCAGTAGTATTTCCAGGGGTCTGAACACTGAAGCTTTCTTT. It codes for CASSISRGLNTEAFF.

This sequence joins TRBV5-1 and TRBJ2-1, with 10 bases lining up with TRBD2. The CDR3 contains 15 residues. J lost 8 bases, V lost 0 bases, and 5 bases had no gene match. Germline V gives CDR1 SGHRS, CDR2 YFSETQ. The chain's CDR3 is CASSLGSSGGDEQFF. The CDR3 DNA is TGCGCCAGCAGCTTGGGGTCTAGCGGGGGAGATGAGCAGTTCTTC.

The genes are TRBV27 and TRBJ1-2; D not resolved. The CDR3 consists of 13 residues. The germline V and J ends were trimmed by 6 bases and 2 bases, with 10 bases remaining between them. Germline V gene lookup returns CDR1 MNHEY and CDR2 SMNVEV (reference sequence). The CDR3 region has the DNA TGTGCCAGCAGCCCCGCCGAGAACTATGGCTACACCTTC. This translates into CASSPAENYGYTF.

This chain connects TRBV11-2 to TRBJ2-2; no firm D call. The CDR3 runs to 15 residues. Germline CDR1 reads SGHAT; CDR2 reads FQNNGV. Trimming removed 5 bases from V and 2 bases from J, with 12 bases in between. This CDR3 reads CASSLLWPNTGELFF. The CDR3 DNA reads as TGTGCCAGCAGCCTCCTTTGGCCTAACACCGGGGAGCTGTTTTTT.

The chain combines TRBV4-1 with TRBJ2-1; possible D gene TRBD1, 6 bases. Trimming took 0 bases from V and 7 from J, leaving 16 bases between them. This CDR3 spans 16 amino acids. Germline values: CDR1 MGHRA, CDR2 YSYEKL. The chain's CDR3 is CASSQDGNRAWNEQFF. CDR3 DNA: TGCGCCAGCAGCCAAGATGGCAACAGGGCGTGGAATGAGCAGTTCTTC.

This clone was observed a handful of times. The chain couples TRBV4-2 to TRBJ1-2; 7 bases align to TRBD1. Trimming took 1 base from V and 8 from J; bases not matched to a gene: 13. The CDR3 extends over 16 amino acids. Per the germline V gene, CDR1 is LGHNA and CDR2 is YNFKEQ. Here the CDR3 DNA reads TGTGCCAGCAGCCAAGTGGTGAGGGGGCGAAAAGTCGGCTACACCTTC. The encoded protein is CASSQVVRGRKVGYTF.

This chain joins TRBV6-1 and TRBJ2-1; a possible D gene is TRBD2 (5 bases). This CDR3 is built from 14 residues. V dropped 6 bases and J dropped 15 bases, with 24 bases sitting between them. CDR1 and CDR2 from the germline V gene are MNHNS and SASEGT. CDR3 nucleotides: TGTGCCAGCAGGAAGGTAGAGGAGGCAAAAGGCCCGTTCTTC. It yields the protein CASRKVEEAKGPFF.

The chain recombines TRBV6-5 with TRBJ2-7; maybe TRBD1 (6 bases). Germline V gives CDR1 MNHEY, CDR2 SVGAGI. Trimming removed 5 bases at V and 4 bases at J, with 18 bases between. This CDR3 contains 15 residues. The CDR3 spells CASSRYFRGAYEQYF. The CDR3 DNA is TGTGCCAGCAGTAGATACTTCAGGGGTGCTTACGAGCAGTACTTC.

The chain links TRBV5-1 to TRBJ2-1; possible D gene TRBD2, 5 bases. CDR3 length: 14 residues. CDR1 and CDR2 from the germline V gene are SGHRS and YFSETQ. Trimming removed 1 base from V and 2 bases from J, with 7 bases in between. The CDR3 here is CASSLTGAYNEQFF. CDR3 DNA sequence: TGCGCCAGCAGCTTGACCGGGGCCTACAATGAGCAGTTCTTC.

The V gene is TRBV5-5, the J gene TRBJ2-3, with 9 bases fitting TRBD1. This CDR3 contains 15 residues. V gave up 3 bases and J gave up 3 bases; unmatched junction bases: 5. The germline V gene has CDR1 SGHKS and CDR2 YYEKEE (reference sequence). This chain's CDR3 is CASSSGQGTTDTQYF. In DNA, the CDR3 is TGTGCCAGCAGCTCCGGACAGGGGACAACAGATACGCAGTATTTT.